These 24 T cell receptor beta chains were all obtained from the same sample, sequenced in a study of neurological immune-mediated disorders. A single record per CDR3 protein comes from TCRdb applying MiXCR to the 5' RACE reads. In the table there are 66,000 or so distinct CDR3 sequences, about 3.4% of which are singletons. What was sequenced was PBMCs. The receptors here all came from a man aged 35 to 55 with multiple sclerosis.

This clonotype was seen only a few times. The chain is built from TRBV20-1 and TRBJ1-6; D call uncertain. Trimming stripped 4 bases from V and 10 bases from J, with 17 bases between. From germline, CDR1 is DFQATT and CDR2 SNEGSKA (reference sequence). The CDR3 spans 14 residues. CDR3 loop: CSANLPREGSPLHF. DNA for the CDR3: TGCAGTGCTAACCTTCCGAGGGAGGGATCACCCCTCCACTTT.

This clonotype was found many times. This rearrangement joins TRBV7-2 to TRBJ1-4; 8 nucleotides agree with TRBD1. Unmatched junction bases numbered 2, after V lost 1 base and J lost 4 bases. The V gene's germline CDR1 is SGHTA and CDR2 FQGNSA. There are 15 residues in the CDR3. As DNA, the CDR3 is TGTGCCAGCAGCTTAGGGACAGGGTTTAATGAAAAACTGTTTTTT. As protein: CASSLGTGFNEKLFF.

This clonotype was recorded at least ten times. The chain joins TRBV29-1 to TRBJ2-3; 9 bases are shared with TRBD1. This CDR3 has 15 residues. Germline assignment: CDR1 SQVTM and CDR2 ANQGSEA. V lost 7 bases, J lost 5 bases, and 13 bases stayed unmatched. The CDR3 reads CSGRGQGRAVDTQYF. The CDR3 DNA follows: TGCAGCGGTAGGGGACAGGGAAGAGCTGTAGATACGCAGTATTTT.

This clonotype was seen ten or more times. This chain joins TRBV28 and TRBJ1-1; D remains unclear. Trimming pared 8 bases from V and 8 bases from J, leaving 15 bases between. From germline, CDR1 is MDHEN and CDR2 SYDVKM. This CDR3 region has 12 residues. The CDR3 protein is CASQTPNSEAFF. The DNA of the CDR3 is TGTGCCAGCCAGACCCCTAACAGCGAAGCTTTCTTT.

This clonotype was detected many times. This chain uses TRBV20-1 with TRBJ1-5; D is unresolved. Deletions cut 0 bases from V and 1 base from J, with 13 bases between. Per germline, CDR1 DFQATT and CDR2 SNEGSKA (reference sequence). This CDR3 spans 16 amino acids. The CDR3 region has the DNA TGCAGTGCTAGAGATGAGTGGTCCATGAGCAATCAGCCCCAGCATTTT. This translates into CSARDEWSMSNQPQHF.

This clonotype was picked up many times. The chain carries TRBV5-1 and TRBJ1-1; unclear D gene. CDR3 length equals 13 residues. Trimming shortened V by 0 bases and J by 0 bases, and 3 bases separated the two germline ends. Per germline, CDR1 SGHRS and CDR2 YFSETQ. In DNA form, the CDR3 reads TGCGCCAGCAGCTTGGGCATGAACACTGAAGCTTTCTTT. This encodes CASSLGMNTEAFF.

This clonotype was detected ten times or more. The rearrangement uses TRBV3-1 and TRBJ2-3; D possibly corresponds to TRBD2 (6 bases). CDR3 size: 16 residues. In germline, CDR1 is LGHDT, CDR2 YNNKEL (reference sequence). V lost 4 bases and J lost 1, with 15 bases in between. CDR3 coding DNA: TGTGCCAGCAGCCTAGCTCCGGGACTTCGCACAGATACGCAGTATTTT. This codes for CASSLAPGLRTDTQYF.

As concerns this clonotype: With a much larger clone just one base away, this may be a read error. J is TRBJ1-2 and V is TRBV29-1; D unresolved. V lost 8 bases and J 8 bases, leaving 9 bases between the germline ends. Germline V gives CDR1 SQVTM, CDR2 ANQGSEA. The CDR3 extends over 9 amino acids. CDR3: CSTTEGYTF. The CDR3 DNA follows: TGCAGCACCACGGAGGGCTACACCTTC. Combining the CDR3 with reference TRBV29-1 and TRBJ1-2 gives the whole variable domain SAVISQKPSRDICQRGTSLTIQCQVDSQVTMMFWYRQQPGQSLTLIATANQGSEATYESGFVIDKFPISRPNLTFSTLTVSNMSPEDSSIYLCSTTEGYTFGSGTRLTVV.

At least ten counts were recorded for this clonotype. V and J are TRBV12-3 or TRBV12-4 and TRBJ2-2; unclear D gene. The V end was cut by 3 bases, the J end by 0 bases, with 8 bases between. The CDR3 has 15 amino acids. CDR3 nucleotide sequence: TGTGCCAGCAGTTTCAGGCAGTCGAACACCGGGGAGCTGTTTTTT. This gives the protein CASSFRQSNTGELFF.

This clonotype was observed at least ten times. The V and J genes are TRBV11-2 and TRBJ1-2; D remains ambiguous. There are 13 residues in the CDR3. With 5 bases removed from V and 0 bases from J, the gap between germline ends came to 7 bases. The V gene's germline CDR1 is SGHAT and CDR2 FQNNGV. The CDR3 protein is CASSAGPNYGYTF. CDR3 in DNA: TGTGCCAGCAGCGCAGGACCTAACTATGGCTACACCTTC.

This clonotype was seen many times. The chain uses TRBV3-1 and TRBJ1-2; tentative D call: TRBD1 (6 bases). This CDR3 spans 13 amino acids. Germline CDR1 and CDR2: LGHDT and YNNKEL (reference sequence). Between the trimmed V and J ends, which lost 5 bases and 6 bases, there was a span of 13 bases. CDR3 loop: CASSYRASDGYTF. The CDR3, as DNA: TGTGCCAGCAGCTACAGGGCCTCGGATGGCTACACCTTC.

There are many counts of this clonotype. The chain employs TRBV19 and TRBJ2-7; D is ambiguous. Trimming shortened V by 5 bases and J by 7 bases, and 9 bases separated the two germline ends. The CDR3 extends over 11 amino acids. CDR1 LNHDA and CDR2 SQIVND come from the germline V gene (reference sequence). Written as DNA, the CDR3 is TGTGCCAGTAGTTCGACGGGTGAGCAGTACTTC. As protein: CASSSTGEQYF.

This clonotype came up many times. V usage is TRBV7-2 and J usage is TRBJ2-3; D is uncertain. The CDR3 has 15 residues. Germline assignment: CDR1 SGHTA and CDR2 FQGNSA. Trimming left V 1 base short and J 4 bases short, with 12 bases between. In DNA, the CDR3 is TGTGCCAGCAGCTTAGGCCCCGGTCGGGCAGATACGCAGTATTTT. Its translation: CASSLGPGRADTQYF.

This clonotype was picked up many times. The CDR3 DNA reads TGTGCCAGCAGCCCGGACTGGTCCTCCTACGAGCAGTACTTC. This sequence encodes CASSPDWSSYEQYF. The chain is built from TRBV7-3 and TRBJ2-7; D possibly corresponds to TRBD2 (5 bases). The CDR3 has 14 amino acids. Trimming took off 5 bases at V and 0 bases at J, with 11 bases between the two ends. Per germline, CDR1 SGHTA and CDR2 FQGTGA.

This clonotype was detected only a few times. The chain couples TRBV5-1 to TRBJ2-3; possible D gene TRBD1, 5 bases. Trimming left V 0 bases short and J 3 bases short, with 14 bases between. The germline gives CDR1 SGHRS, CDR2 YFSETQ. The CDR3 is 16 amino acids. CDR3 loop: CASSLDVGKGTDTQYF. The DNA for the CDR3 is TGCGCCAGCAGCTTGGACGTAGGAAAGGGGACAGATACGCAGTATTTT.

In its sample, this clonotype was seen many times. The chain combines TRBV7-2 with TRBJ1-1; D is unresolved. The CDR3 sequence is 14 residues long. Trimming took off 3 bases at V and 4 bases at J, with 12 bases between the two ends. Looked up from germline, CDR1 is SGHTA and CDR2 is FQGNSA. The CDR3, as DNA: TGTGCCAGCAGCTTGGGAGGGAGAAGCACTGAAGCTTTCTTT. Its translation is CASSLGGRSTEAFF.

This clonotype was detected many times. The chain carries TRBV5-1 and TRBJ2-5, with 11 nucleotides matching TRBD1. CDR3 length: 16 amino acids. Germline V CDR1 and CDR2: SGHRS, YFSETQ. The junction had 3 bases not matched to a gene; V was cut back by 0 bases and J by 2 bases. CDR3 DNA sequence: TGCGCCAGCAGCTTGGCCGGGACAGGGGGACAAGAGACCCAGTACTTC. It yields the protein CASSLAGTGGQETQYF.

This clonotype was seen repeatedly, ten times or more. J is TRBJ2-2 and V is TRBV9; 10 bases map to TRBD1. In germline, CDR1 is SGDLS, CDR2 YYNGEE. With V trimmed by 4 bases and J by 4 bases, 7 bases remained unmatched. The CDR3 consists of 16 residues. The CDR3 nucleotides are TGTGCCAGCAGCATCGCCGGGACAGGGGCCACCGGGGAGCTGTTTTTT. Translating it yields CASSIAGTGATGELFF.

This clonotype was picked up many times. The rearrangement uses TRBV4-2 and TRBJ2-7, with 7 bases matching TRBD1. Germline lookup yields CDR1 LGHNA and CDR2 YNFKEQ. There are 14 residues in the CDR3. Trimming cost V 4 bases and J 5 bases; bases outside gene matches: 8. CDR3 region: CASSRNRGRNEQYF. CDR3 bases: TGTGCCAGCAGCCGGAACAGGGGAAGGAACGAGCAGTACTTC.

This clonotype was counted at least ten times. J is TRBJ1-3 and V is TRBV18; D is unresolved. Germline CDR1 is KGHSH and CDR2 is LQKENI. This CDR3 is built from 16 residues. V gave up 2 bases and J gave up 0 bases, with 11 bases separating them. The CDR3 loop reads CASSPVVESSGNTIYF. The CDR3 region has the DNA TGTGCCAGCTCACCAGTGGTCGAGAGCTCTGGAAACACCATATATTTT.

This clonotype was counted at least ten times. V gene TRBV20-1 combines with J gene TRBJ1-1; no reliable D call. CDR3 size: 12 residues. From germline, CDR1 is DFQATT and CDR2 SNEGSKA (reference sequence). V was shortened by 4 bases and J by 3 bases, with 9 bases between the two germline ends. CDR3 protein: CSANGPDTEAFF. The CDR3 DNA sequence: TGCAGTGCTAACGGCCCCGACACTGAAGCTTTCTTT.

There are many counts of this clonotype. This chain links TRBV20-1 with TRBJ2-3, with 12 bases identical to TRBD2. Unmatched junction bases numbered 2, after V lost 1 base and J lost 6 bases. Germline V CDR1 and CDR2: DFQATT, SNEGSKA (reference sequence). CDR3 length: 14 amino acids. The DNA of the CDR3 is TGCAGTGCTAGAGGGACTAGCGGGGTGGATACGCAGTATTTT. Encoded protein: CSARGTSGVDTQYF.

This clonotype was found many times. The V and J genes are TRBV7-9 and TRBJ1-1; D remains unclear. Germline V gives CDR1 SEHNR, CDR2 FQNEAQ (reference sequence). Trimming pared 11 bases from V and 1 base from J, leaving 14 bases between. This CDR3 contains 13 residues. CDR3: CAAGELGNTEAFF. The CDR3 nucleotides are TGTGCCGCGGGTGAACTGGGGAACACTGAAGCTTTCTTT.

This clonotype was recorded many times. This chain links TRBV7-8 with TRBJ2-7; 13 bases are shared with TRBD2. CDR1 is SGHVS, CDR2 FQNEAQ, per germline. After removal of 5 bases from V and 6 bases from J, the junction contained 7 bases not matched to a gene. CDR3 length: 15 amino acids. CDR3 DNA: TGTGCCAGCAGCCTCCAGGGACTAGCGGGGCGCGAGCAGTACTTC. It encodes CASSLQGLAGREQYF.